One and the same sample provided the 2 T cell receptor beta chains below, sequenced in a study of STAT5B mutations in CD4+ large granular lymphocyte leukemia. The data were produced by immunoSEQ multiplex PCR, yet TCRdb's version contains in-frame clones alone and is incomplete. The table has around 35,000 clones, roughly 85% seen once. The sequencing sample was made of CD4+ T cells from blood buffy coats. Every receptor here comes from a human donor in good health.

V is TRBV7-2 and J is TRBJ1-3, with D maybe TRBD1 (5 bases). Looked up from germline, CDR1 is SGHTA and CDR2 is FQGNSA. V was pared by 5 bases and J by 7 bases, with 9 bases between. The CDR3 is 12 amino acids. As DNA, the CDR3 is TGTGCCAGCAGCCTCGGGGGGAACACCATATATTTT. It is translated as CASSLGGNTIYF.

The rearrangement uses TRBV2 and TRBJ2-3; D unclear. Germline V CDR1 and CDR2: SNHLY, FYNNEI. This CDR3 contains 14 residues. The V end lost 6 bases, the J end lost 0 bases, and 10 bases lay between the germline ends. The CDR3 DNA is TGTGCCAGCAGGAACAGCCCTAGCACAGATACGCAGTATTTT. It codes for CASRNSPSTDTQYF.